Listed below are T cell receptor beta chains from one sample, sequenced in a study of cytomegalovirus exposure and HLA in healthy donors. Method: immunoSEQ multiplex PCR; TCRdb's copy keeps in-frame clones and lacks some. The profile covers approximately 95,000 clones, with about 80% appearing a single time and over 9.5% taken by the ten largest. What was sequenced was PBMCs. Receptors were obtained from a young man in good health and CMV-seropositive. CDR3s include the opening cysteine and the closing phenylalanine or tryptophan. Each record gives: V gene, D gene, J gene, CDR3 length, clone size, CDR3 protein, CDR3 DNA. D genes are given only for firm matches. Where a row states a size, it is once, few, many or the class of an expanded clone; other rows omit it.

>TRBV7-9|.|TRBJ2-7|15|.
CASSPKTRTTYEQYF
TGTGCCAGCAGCCCAAAGACTCGCACCACCTACGAGCAGTACTTC
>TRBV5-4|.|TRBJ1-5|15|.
CASSNREWGNQPQHF
TGTGCCAGCAGCAATAGGGAGTGGGGCAATCAGCCCCAGCATTTT
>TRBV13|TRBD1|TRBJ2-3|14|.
CASSQRTGGDTQYF
TGTGCCAGCAGCCAGCGGACAGGGGGAGATACGCAGTATTTT
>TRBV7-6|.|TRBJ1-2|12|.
CASSGGNSGYTF
TGTGCCAGCAGCGGTGGTAACTCTGGCTACACCTTC
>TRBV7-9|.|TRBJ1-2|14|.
CASSLAEAGYGYTF
TGTGCCAGCAGCTTAGCGGAGGCAGGCTATGGCTACACCTTC
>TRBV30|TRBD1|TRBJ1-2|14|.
CAWSTPGGGWGYTF
TGTGCCTGGAGTACCCCAGGGGGCGGGTGGGGCTACACCTTC
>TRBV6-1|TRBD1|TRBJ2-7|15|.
CASSEWGQGASEQYF
TGTGCCAGCAGTGAATGGGGACAGGGGGCTAGTGAGCAGTACTTC
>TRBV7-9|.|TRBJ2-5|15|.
CASSAVQGPQETQYF
TGTGCCAGCAGCGCGGTGCAGGGGCCACAAGAGACCCAGTACTTC
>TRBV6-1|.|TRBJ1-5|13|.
CASGAQGNQPQHF
TGTGCCAGCGGGGCCCAAGGGAATCAGCCCCAGCATTTT
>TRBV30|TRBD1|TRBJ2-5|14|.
CATGQGALGETQYF
TGTGCAACGGGACAGGGGGCGTTGGGGGAGACCCAGTACTTC
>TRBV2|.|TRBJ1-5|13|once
CASSGQSNQPQHF
TGTGCCAGCAGTGGTCAGAGCAATCAGCCCCAGCATTTT
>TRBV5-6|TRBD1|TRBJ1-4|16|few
CASSLLRDRHNEKLFF
TGTGCCAGCAGCTTGCTACGGGACAGACACAATGAAAAACTGTTTTTT
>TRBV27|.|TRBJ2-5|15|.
CASSSGSAPTETQYF
TGTGCCAGCAGCTCCGGGAGTGCGCCCACGGAGACCCAGTACTTC
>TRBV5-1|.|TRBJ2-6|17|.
CASSLSGEGAGANVLTF
TGCGCCAGCAGTTTGAGCGGGGAGGGGGCTGGGGCCAACGTCCTGACTTTC
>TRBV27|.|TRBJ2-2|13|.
CASSFRGTGELFF
TGTGCCAGCAGTTTCCGGGGCACCGGGGAGCTGTTTTTT
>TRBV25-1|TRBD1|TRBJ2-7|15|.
CASSESGTGHDEQYF
TGTGCCAGCAGTGAATCCGGGACAGGGCACGACGAGCAGTACTTC
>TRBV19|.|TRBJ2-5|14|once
CASSKPTRQETQYF
TGTGCCAGTAGTAAGCCCACGAGACAAGAGACCCAGTACTTC
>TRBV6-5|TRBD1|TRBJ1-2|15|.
CASSYGQGASNGYTF
TGTGCCAGCAGTTACGGACAGGGTGCATCGAATGGCTACACCTTC
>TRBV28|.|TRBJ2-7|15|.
CASTPPQGRLYEQYF
TGTGCCAGCACCCCCCCCCAGGGCCGCCTATACGAGCAGTACTTC
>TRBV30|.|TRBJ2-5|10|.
CAWSTETQYF
TGTGCCTGGAGTACTGAGACCCAGTACTTC
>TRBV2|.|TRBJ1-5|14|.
CASRPRGSNQPQHF
TGTGCCAGCAGACCCAGGGGAAGCAATCAGCCCCAGCATTTT
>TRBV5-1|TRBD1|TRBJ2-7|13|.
CASSTNRGGEQYF
TGCGCCAGCAGTACGAACAGGGGCGGGGAGCAGTACTTC
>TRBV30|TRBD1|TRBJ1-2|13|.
CAWSYKDRAGYTF
TGTGCCTGGAGTTATAAGGACAGGGCCGGCTACACCTTC
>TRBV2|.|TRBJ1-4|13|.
CASRGGPNEKLFF
TGTGCCAGCAGGGGAGGCCCTAATGAAAAACTGTTTTTT
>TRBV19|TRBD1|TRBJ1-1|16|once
CASSSGTGIIDTEAFF
TGTGCCAGTAGTAGCGGGACAGGGATTATAGACACTGAAGCTTTCTTT
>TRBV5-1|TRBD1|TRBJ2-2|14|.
CASSPTGNVGELFF
TGCGCCAGCAGCCCGACAGGGAATGTTGGGGAGCTGTTTTTT
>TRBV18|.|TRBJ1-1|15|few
CASSSDQGLLTEAFF
TGTGCCAGCTCCAGTGATCAGGGATTGTTAACTGAAGCTTTCTTT
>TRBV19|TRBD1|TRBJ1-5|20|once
CASSIGPWTGGGRSNQPQHF
TGTGCCAGTAGTATAGGACCGTGGACAGGGGGCGGAAGAAGCAATCAGCCCCAGCATTTT
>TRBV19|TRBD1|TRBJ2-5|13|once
CASTRGHRETQYF
TGTGCCAGTACCAGGGGGCATCGAGAGACCCAGTACTTC
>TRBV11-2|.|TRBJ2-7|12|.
CASSLSIREQYF
TGTGCCAGCAGCTTATCAATACGGGAGCAGTACTTC
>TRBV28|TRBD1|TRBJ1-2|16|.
CASSSPGQGPQEGYTF
TGTGCCAGCAGTTCTCCGGGACAGGGACCACAAGAGGGCTACACCTTC
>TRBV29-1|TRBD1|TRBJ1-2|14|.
CSVPTGTENYGYTF
TGCAGCGTCCCTACCGGGACAGAAAACTATGGCTACACCTTC
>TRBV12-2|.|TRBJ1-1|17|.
CASRFHRRDRGVSEAFF
TGTGCAAGTCGCTTCCATAGGCGGGACAGGGGTGTATCTGAAGCTTTCTTT
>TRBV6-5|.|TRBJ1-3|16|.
CASSSEFGRTGNTIYF
TGTGCCAGCAGTTCCGAATTTGGCAGGACTGGAAACACCATATATTTT
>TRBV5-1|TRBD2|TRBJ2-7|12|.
CASKGSGGRQYF
TGCGCCAGCAAGGGTAGCGGGGGTAGGCAGTACTTC
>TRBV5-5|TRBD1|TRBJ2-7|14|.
CASSPGTGSPEQYF
TGTGCCAGCAGTCCCGGGACAGGGAGCCCCGAGCAGTACTTC
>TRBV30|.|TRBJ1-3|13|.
CAGGLRSGNTIYF
TGTGCCGGGGGACTGCGCTCTGGAAACACCATATATTTT
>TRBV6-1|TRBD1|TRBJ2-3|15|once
CASSVHRGRTDTQYF
TGTGCCAGCAGTGTACACAGGGGGCGCACAGATACGCAGTATTTT
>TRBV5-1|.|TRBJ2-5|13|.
CASSGGLQETQYF
TGCGCCAGCAGCGGGGGACTGCAAGAGACCCAGTACTTC
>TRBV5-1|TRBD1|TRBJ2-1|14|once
CASSPDRAYNEQFF
TGCGCCAGCAGCCCAGACAGGGCCTACAATGAGCAGTTCTTC
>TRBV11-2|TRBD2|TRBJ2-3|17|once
CASSALERGRTTDTQYF
TGTGCCAGCAGCGCCTTGGAGCGGGGGCGTACCACAGATACGCAGTATTTT
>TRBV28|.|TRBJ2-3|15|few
CASSLAQQPQYTQYF
TGTGCCAGCAGTTTAGCCCAACAGCCTCAGTATACGCAGTATTTT
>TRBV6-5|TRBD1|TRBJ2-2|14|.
CASRGQGYTGELFF
TGTGCCAGCAGAGGACAGGGTTACACCGGGGAGCTGTTTTTT
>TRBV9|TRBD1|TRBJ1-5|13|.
CASGTGGNQPQHF
TGTGCCAGCGGAACAGGGGGCAATCAGCCCCAGCATTTT
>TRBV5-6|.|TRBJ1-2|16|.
CASSLRAQGRNYGYTF
TGTGCCAGCAGCTTAAGAGCACAGGGTAGGAACTATGGCTACACCTTC